These 27 T cell receptor beta chains came from one sample sequenced in a study of blood T cells in healthy people across ages. A second PCR of 7 to 11 cycles used a sample-barcoded 5' primer and a J-beta primer mix. TCRdb re-derived calls from the 5' RACE reads in MiXCR, one entry per CDR3 protein. The data hold 1.5 million to 2 million distinct CDR3 sequences, with roughly 52% observed a single time. The sample consisted of blood. The receptors derive from a woman aged 40 to 49 in good health.

This clonotype was seen once. The V gene is TRBV19, the J gene TRBJ1-5, with D possibly being TRBD1 (5 bases). CDR1 is LNHDA and CDR2 is SQIVND in the germline V gene (reference sequence). V shed 5 bases and J shed 2 bases, with 19 bases lying between them. The CDR3 length is 17 residues. The CDR3, as DNA: TGTGCCAGTAGTTATAGGGGCCGGGGTGGAGGCAATCAGCCCCAGCATTTT. Amino acids: CASSYRGRGGGNQPQHF.

The chain employs TRBV9 and TRBJ2-5, with D perhaps matching TRBD1 or TRBD2 (6 bases each). CDR1 SGDLS and CDR2 YYNGEE come from the germline V gene. The CDR3 covers 14 residues. The V end was cut by 3 bases, the J end by 2 bases, with 11 bases between. CDR3 loop: CASSEEGGQETQYF. The CDR3 nucleotides read TGTGCCAGCAGCGAGGAGGGGGGTCAAGAGACCCAGTACTTC. The full variable domain, completed using reference TRBV9 and TRBJ2-5, is DSGVTQTPKHLITATGQRVTLRCSPRSGDLSVYWYQQSLDQGLQFLIQYYNGEERAKGNILERFSAQQFPDLHSELNLSSLELGDSALYFCASSEEGGQETQYFGPGTRLLVL.

The rearrangement uses TRBV7-2 and TRBJ2-4; either TRBD1 or TRBD2 may fit D (5 bases each). With 4 bases removed from V and 15 bases from J, the gap between germline ends came to 22 bases. Germline assignment: CDR1 SGHTA and CDR2 FQGNSA. CDR3 length equals 14 residues. DNA of the CDR3: TGTGCCAGCAGCTCTCTCGCGGGTGGGACCGTGAGGTACTTC. Its translation: CASSSLAGGTVRYF.

This clonotype occurred once. This chain links TRBV4-3 with TRBJ2-3; 8 bases are shared with TRBD2. With V trimmed by 0 bases and J by 3 bases, 11 bases remained unmatched. The CDR3 runs to 18 residues. Germline CDR1 and CDR2: LGHNA and YSLEER. The CDR3 sequence is CASSQDPSGGTWTDTQYF. The DNA of the CDR3 is TGCGCCAGCAGCCAAGATCCAAGCGGGGGCACCTGGACAGATACGCAGTATTTT.

This clonotype was picked up a small number of times. The chain joins TRBV6-4 to TRBJ1-2; 9 nucleotides match TRBD1. The CDR3 length is 13 residues. Germline lookup yields CDR1 MRHNA and CDR2 SNTAGT. The V gene end was trimmed by 5 bases and the J gene end by 8 bases; junction bases not matched to a gene: 6. The CDR3 DNA sequence: TGTGCCAGCAGTAGAGGGACAGGGCCAGGCTACACCTTC. Translating it yields CASSRGTGPGYTF.

The table lists this clonotype with a count of one. The chain recombines TRBV15 with TRBJ2-2, with unresolved D. Germline V gene data show CDR1 as LNHNV and CDR2 as YYDKDF (reference sequence). V gave up 2 bases and J gave up 4 bases, with 5 bases separating them. CDR3 size: 13 residues. The CDR3 spells CATSRYSTGELFF. The DNA for the CDR3 is TGTGCCACCAGCAGATATAGCACCGGGGAGCTGTTTTTT.

CDR3 loop: CASSPGIQGAAGNQPQHF. CDR3 nucleotides: TGTGCCAGCTCACCGGGGATACAGGGGGCGGCGGGCAATCAGCCCCAGCATTTT. The V and J genes are TRBV18 and TRBJ1-5; 9 bases align to TRBD1. Germline V gene lookup returns CDR1 KGHSH and CDR2 LQKENI. Trimming at V came to 3 bases and at J to 2 bases, leaving 11 bases not matched to a gene. The CDR3 length is 18 residues.

This rearrangement joins TRBV28 to TRBJ1-4, with D possibly being TRBD1 (6 bases). Trimming shortened V by 6 bases and J by 7 bases, and 18 bases separated the two germline ends. CDR3 size: 15 residues. CDR1 is MDHEN, CDR2 SYDVKM, per germline. CDR3 residues: CASSQSGALGEKLFF. In DNA form, the CDR3 reads TGTGCCAGCAGCCAGTCAGGGGCGCTGGGTGAAAAACTGTTTTTT.

The chain joins TRBV4-1 to TRBJ2-1, with D perhaps matching TRBD1 (5 bases). V lost 4 bases and J 0 bases, leaving 16 bases between the germline ends. CDR3 length equals 17 residues. Germline V lookup: CDR1 MGHRA, CDR2 YSYEKL. CDR3 DNA sequence: TGCGCCAGCAGCCGAGATACTGGGGCAAGCTCCTACAATGAGCAGTTCTTC. It translates to CASSRDTGASSYNEQFF.

This clonotype has a handful of counts. The chain recombines TRBV5-1 with TRBJ2-1; TRBD2 agrees at 9 bases. Germline trimming cut 4 bases from V and 10 bases from J; bases unmatched to any gene: 9. Germline CDR1 SGHRS, CDR2 YFSETQ. The CDR3 is 14 amino acids. The CDR3 sequence is CASSVLAGPGEQFF. The CDR3 bases are TGCGCCAGCAGCGTCCTAGCGGGGCCAGGGGAGCAGTTCTTC.

The chain combines TRBV28 with TRBJ1-1; D uncertain. V was trimmed by 1 base and J by 5 bases, leaving 5 bases between them. Per germline, CDR1 MDHEN and CDR2 SYDVKM. The CDR3 sequence is 12 residues long. CDR3 coding DNA: TGTGCCAGCAGTTTATTGTTGACTGAAGCTTTCTTT. It specifies CASSLLLTEAFF.

This clonotype was observed a few times. The chain couples TRBV5-5 to TRBJ2-1; TRBD1 matches at 9 bases. CDR3 size: 18 residues. The germline CDR1 and CDR2 sequences are SGHKS and YYEKEE (reference sequence). The ends lost 4 bases at V and 10 bases at J; junction bases unmatched: 21. The CDR3, as DNA: TGTGCCAGCAGCGCCGGGACAGGGTCAAACATCAACCTAAGGGAGCAGTTCTTC. Translating gives CASSAGTGSNINLREQFF.

This sequence joins TRBV12-3 or TRBV12-4 and TRBJ1-5, with D unresolved. V lost 3 bases and J 3 bases, leaving 18 bases between the germline ends. The CDR3 has 17 residues. The CDR3: CASSFEIGGNYNQPQHF. Written as DNA, the CDR3 is TGTGCCAGCAGTTTCGAAATAGGAGGGAATTACAATCAGCCCCAGCATTTT.

This rearrangement joins TRBV28 to TRBJ1-5; a possible D gene is TRBD1 (6 bases). In germline, CDR1 is MDHEN, CDR2 SYDVKM. Trimming left V 7 bases short and J 6 bases short, with 16 bases between. This CDR3 region has 14 residues. The CDR3 region is CASTLGGGRQPQHF. CDR3 nucleotides: TGTGCCAGCACGTTAGGGGGGGGCCGTCAGCCCCAGCATTTT.

The rearrangement links TRBV27 to TRBJ1-6; no reliable D call. There are 15 residues in the CDR3. Germline CDR1 reads MNHEY; CDR2 reads SMNVEV (reference sequence). Trimming left V 4 bases short and J 1 base short, with 8 bases between. The CDR3 reads CASSSTWSYNSPLHF. The CDR3 nucleotides are TGTGCCAGCAGTTCTACATGGTCCTATAATTCACCCCTCCACTTT.

This clonotype was picked up a small number of times. The gene calls are TRBV12-3 or TRBV12-4 and TRBJ2-1; 12 bases fit TRBD2. This CDR3 is built from 14 residues. The ends lost 7 bases at V and 8 bases at J; junction bases unmatched: 6. CDR3 loop: CASISSGGADEQFF. In DNA form, the CDR3 reads TGTGCCAGCATTTCTAGCGGGGGGGCGGATGAGCAGTTCTTC.

This clonotype has only a few counts. The J gene is TRBJ2-3, the V gene TRBV6-1; TRBD2 matches 9 bases. The V gene end was trimmed by 3 bases and the J gene end by 0 bases; junction bases not matched to a gene: 10. This CDR3 comprises 18 residues. Germline CDR1 MNHNS, CDR2 SASEGT. CDR3 sequence reads: CASSDAGGRFRSTDTQYF. CDR3 DNA sequence: TGTGCCAGCAGTGACGCGGGGGGGCGATTCCGTAGCACAGATACGCAGTATTTT.

The chain has TRBV28 and TRBJ2-3; D is ambiguous. Deletions cut 4 bases from V and 0 bases from J, with 23 bases between. The CDR3 is made up of 19 amino acids. Germline loops: CDR1 MDHEN, CDR2 SYDVKM. Here the CDR3 reads CASSSVPGANSQSTDTQYF. CDR3 coding DNA: TGTGCCAGCAGTTCTGTCCCGGGCGCTAATTCGCAAAGCACAGATACGCAGTATTTT. Full variable domain (missing parts from reference TRBV28 and TRBJ2-3): DVKVTQSSRYLVKRTGEKVFLECVQDMDHENMFWYRQDPGLGLRLIYFSYDVKMKEKGDIPEGYSVSREKKERFSLILESASTNQTSMYLCASSSVPGANSQSTDTQYFGPGTRLTVL.

This chain joins TRBV4-1 and TRBJ2-1, with TRBD2 as a possible D gene (5 bases). Germline loops: CDR1 MGHRA, CDR2 YSYEKL. The CDR3 spans 16 residues. V dropped 0 bases and J dropped 4 bases, with 13 bases sitting between them. DNA for the CDR3: TGCGCCAGCAGCCAAGAGAGGTATGGAGGTTACAATGAGCAGTTCTTC. It specifies CASSQERYGGYNEQFF.

This clonotype was recorded at least ten times. This chain joins TRBV4-2 and TRBJ2-7, with 10 bases fitting TRBD2. CDR3 length: 14 amino acids. CDR1 LGHNA and CDR2 YNFKEQ come from the germline V gene. The J segment lost 3 bases and the V segment lost 3 bases, leaving 2 bases of the junction unmatched. Here the CDR3 DNA reads TGTGCCAGCAGCCAGGCTAGCGGGGGCTACGAGCAGTACTTC. The encoded protein is CASSQASGGYEQYF.

This chain joins TRBV27 and TRBJ1-2; D is unclear. The CDR3 runs 15 residues. CDR1 and CDR2 from the germline V gene are MNHEY and SMNVEV (reference sequence). With 1 base removed from V and 0 bases from J, the gap between germline ends came to 9 bases. CDR3 coding DNA: TGTGCCAGCAGTTTATTAGGAGGGTCTAACTATGGCTACACCTTC. Protein: CASSLLGGSNYGYTF.

This clonotype was seen more than once but under ten times. The chain joins TRBV29-1 to TRBJ1-1; D is perhaps TRBD1 (5 bases). Germline V gene sequence: CDR1 SQVTM, CDR2 ANQGSEA. This CDR3 comprises 13 residues. Trimming left V 4 bases short and J 10 bases short, with 19 bases between. CDR3 bases: TGCAGCGTTGCCGCGGGGGGGGGAAGTGGAGCTTTCTTT. Residues: CSVAAGGGSGAFF.

V usage is TRBV28 and J usage is TRBJ2-7; the D gene is possibly TRBD2 (5 bases). The CDR3 has 16 amino acids. The V gene lost 2 bases and the J gene lost 4 bases, with 18 bases spanning the gap. Looked up from germline, CDR1 is MDHEN and CDR2 is SYDVKM. CDR3: CASSLRAERAFYEQYF. As DNA, the CDR3 is TGTGCCAGCAGTTTACGTGCTGAGAGGGCTTTTTACGAGCAGTACTTC.

A word on this clonotype: One base away lies a much larger clone, so this may be a sequencing read error. The chain employs TRBV7-9 and TRBJ2-4; D not certain. The end of the DNA aligns better with TRBJ2-7, so the J call may be wrong. This CDR3 is 12 amino acids long. Germline CDR1 is SEHNR and CDR2 is FQNEAQ (reference sequence). The CDR3 nucleotides are TGTGCCAGCAGCTTAGCTACTTTCGAGCAGTACTTC. Amino acid sequence: CASSLATFEQYF.

This rearrangement joins TRBV14 to TRBJ2-3, with 7 bases lining up with TRBD2. This CDR3 has 16 amino acids. J gave up 2 bases and V 1 base, and 6 bases lay outside the gene matches. Per germline, CDR1 SGHDN and CDR2 FVKESK. CDR3 amino acids: CASSQAASGATDTQYF. The CDR3 region has the DNA TGTGCCAGCAGCCAAGCGGCCAGCGGGGCCACAGATACGCAGTATTTT.

The rearrangement links TRBV28 to TRBJ2-5; D may be TRBD1 or TRBD2 (5 bases each). The CDR3 length is 13 residues. Germline-derived CDR1 and CDR2 are MDHEN and SYDVKM. Trimming cost V 8 bases and J 5 bases, with 15 bases left between them. For the CDR3, the DNA is TGTGCCAGCGGGAGTGGGGACGGTGAGACCCAGTACTTC. It yields the protein CASGSGDGETQYF.

V and J are TRBV20-1 and TRBJ2-7; possible D gene TRBD1, 5 bases. The length of the CDR3 is 17 residues. V was pared by 6 bases and J by 0 bases, with 24 bases between. Germline V gene sequence: CDR1 DFQATT, CDR2 SNEGSKA (reference sequence). The CDR3 DNA sequence: TGCAGTGCCATACCCCGACACAGGACCGCGTCCTCCTACGAGCAGTACTTC. It codes for CSAIPRHRTASSYEQYF.